A selection of T cell receptor beta chains follows, all from one sample in a study of PD-L1 blockade in urothelial cancer. Only in-frame clones appear in the TCRdb table, and some are missing; sequencing was by immunoSEQ multiplex PCR. The top ten hold around 14% of the sample, which has approximately 56,000 clones, 85% seen once. Sequenced here: PBMCs, sampled around atezolizumab (anti-PD-L1) treatment. The receptors come from a man aged 70-80 years with urothelial cancer. The CDR3 runs from the conserved cysteine through the conserved F or W. The D gene is left open where the match is weak. A clone size is listed for some rows: how often the clone was seen (once, few, many), or a class if it is expanded.

clone_size,j_call,d_call,v_call,cdr3_aa,cdr3_nt
NA,TRBJ2-2,TRBD2,TRBV9,CASSVEGLAATTGELFF,TGTGCCAGCAGCGTAGAGGGACTAGCGGCCACTACCGGGGAGCTGTTTTTT
NA,TRBJ2-6,NA,TRBV5-5,CASSLPRSGANVLTF,TGTGCCAGCAGCTTGCCCCGCTCTGGGGCCAACGTCCTGACTTTC
NA,TRBJ2-2,TRBD2,TRBV9,CASSARITSGSDTGELFF,TGTGCCAGCAGCGCCCGTATTACTAGCGGGAGTGACACCGGGGAGCTGTTTTTT
NA,TRBJ2-1,TRBD2,TRBV2,CASSDGLAGVDEQFF,TGTGCCAGCAGTGATGGTCTAGCGGGAGTCGATGAGCAGTTCTTC
NA,TRBJ2-5,TRBD2,TRBV27,CASRRGREAETQYF,TGTGCCAGCAGACGCGGGAGGGAGGCAGAGACCCAGTACTTC
NA,TRBJ1-5,NA,TRBV30,CAWSVPGDSNQPQHF,TGTGCCTGGAGTGTCCCAGGGGATAGCAATCAGCCCCAGCATTTT
NA,TRBJ2-7,TRBD2,TRBV18,CASSPAGDLTYEQYF,TGTGCCAGCTCACCGGCGGGGGACCTAACCTACGAGCAGTACTTC
NA,TRBJ1-1,NA,TRBV19,CASSIGEPNTEAFF,TGTGCCAGTAGTATCGGAGAGCCGAACACTGAAGCTTTCTTT
NA,TRBJ2-3,TRBD2,TRBV5-6,CASSLGTTSAKQHRYAYF,TGTGCCAGCAGCTTGGGCACAACTAGCGCCAAACAGCACAGATACGCGTATTTT
NA,TRBJ1-2,TRBD1,TRBV2,CASSEPLLGLWRDRVNGYTF,TGTGCCAGCAGTGAACCTCTTTTAGGCCTTTGGAGGGACAGGGTTAATGGCTACACCTTC
NA,TRBJ2-7,NA,TRBV11-2,CASSEGGWQRTTGEQYF,TGTGCCAGCAGCGAAGGAGGGTGGCAGAGGACTACGGGGGAGCAGTACTTC
NA,TRBJ2-7,TRBD1,TRBV28,CASKSSSGTGAREQYF,TGTGCCAGCAAGTCTTCTTCCGGGACAGGGGCTCGGGAGCAGTACTTC
once,TRBJ1-4,TRBD1,TRBV5-1,CASSFDRGASEKLFF,TGCGCCAGCAGCTTCGACAGGGGAGCCTCTGAAAAACTGTTTTTT
once,TRBJ2-1,NA,TRBV4-1,CASSQPAGAEQFF,TGCGCCAGCAGCCAACCCGCAGGGGCTGAGCAGTTCTTC
NA,TRBJ1-1,NA,TRBV6-5,CASRRGTNTEAFF,TGTGCCAGCAGAAGGGGCACTAACACTGAAGCTTTCTTT
NA,TRBJ2-3,TRBD2,TRBV6-5,CASSLGLAGQDTQYF,TGTGCCAGCAGTTTGGGACTAGCGGGACAAGATACGCAGTATTTT
NA,TRBJ1-2,TRBD1,TRBV5-4,CASSLESMGQGVGYTF,TGTGCCAGCAGCTTGGAGTCCATGGGACAGGGGGTTGGCTACACCTTC
NA,TRBJ1-2,TRBD1,TRBV9,CASSVGELLTGAGGYTF,TGTGCCAGCAGCGTAGGGGAATTGCTGACAGGGGCCGGGGGCTACACCTTC
NA,TRBJ1-1,NA,TRBV11-2,CASTADSFLGTEAFF,TGTGCCAGCACCGCGGACAGTTTCTTGGGGACTGAAGCTTTCTTT
NA,TRBJ2-7,NA,TRBV29-1,CSVGGTFYEQYF,TGCAGCGTTGGGGGGACATTCTACGAGCAGTACTTC
NA,TRBJ2-1,TRBD2,TRBV5-8,CASSLGLAGHEQFF,TGTGCCAGCAGCTTAGGGCTAGCGGGGCATGAGCAGTTCTTC
NA,TRBJ1-2,TRBD1,TRBV28,CASTTIQGTYGYTF,TGTGCCAGCACTACCATACAGGGGACCTATGGCTACACCTTC
NA,TRBJ1-1,NA,TRBV27,CASSLSNLMNTEAFF,TGTGCCAGCAGTTTATCAAATTTAATGAACACTGAAGCTTTCTTT
NA,TRBJ2-5,TRBD1,TRBV7-3,CASSQQGMETQYF,TGTGCCAGCAGCCAACAGGGGATGGAGACCCAGTACTTC
NA,TRBJ1-3,NA,TRBV28,CASTPGGNTIYF,TGTGCCAGCACCCCGGGAGGAAACACCATATATTTT
few,TRBJ1-1,NA,TRBV6-6,CASSYSEGITEAFF,TGTGCCAGCAGTTACTCCGAGGGTATCACTGAAGCTTTCTTT
once,TRBJ2-5,TRBD1,TRBV29-1,CSVGDPGQAEETQYF,TGCAGCGTTGGGGATCCGGGACAGGCAGAAGAGACCCAGTACTTC
NA,TRBJ2-5,TRBD2,TRBV30,CAWSFLAGGETQYF,TGTGCCTGGAGTTTTTTAGCGGGAGGGGAGACCCAGTACTTC
NA,TRBJ1-5,NA,TRBV27,CASSGFKGGDKYQPQHF,TGTGCCAGCAGTGGGTTTAAAGGTGGGGACAAATATCAGCCCCAGCATTTT
NA,TRBJ2-2,NA,TRBV2,CASSAGLYRELFF,TGTGCCAGCAGTGCGGGACTCTACCGGGAGCTGTTTTTT
NA,TRBJ2-1,TRBD2,TRBV2,CASSDHPRTSAYNEQFF,TGTGCCAGCAGTGACCACCCTAGGACTAGCGCTTACAATGAGCAGTTCTTC
NA,TRBJ2-2,NA,TRBV18,CASSPGGPDTGELFF,TGTGCCAGCTCACCCGGCGGTCCAGACACCGGGGAGCTGTTTTTT
NA,TRBJ2-1,NA,TRBV6-5,CASSSHPGLDEQFF,TGTGCCAGCAGTTCCCATCCCGGTTTGGATGAGCAGTTCTTC
few,TRBJ2-7,NA,TRBV28,CASTPEGLTPYEQYF,TGTGCCAGCACCCCGGAGGGACTCACCCCCTACGAGCAGTACTTC
NA,TRBJ2-7,NA,TRBV7-9,CASSQLAYEQYF,TGTGCCAGCAGCCAACTTGCCTACGAGCAGTACTTC
NA,TRBJ2-1,TRBD1,TRBV18,CASSLGQGIYNEQFF,TGTGCCAGCTCCCTGGGACAGGGGATCTACAATGAGCAGTTCTTC
NA,TRBJ2-3,TRBD2,TRBV27,CASSPPTSADRYAYF,TGTGCCAGCAGTCCCCCGACTAGCGCGGACAGATACGCGTATTTT
NA,TRBJ2-7,NA,TRBV11-2,CASSPTSNEQYF,TGTGCCAGCAGCCCCACTAGCAACGAGCAGTACTTC
NA,TRBJ2-2,NA,TRBV2,CASSLDTGELFF,TGTGCCAGCAGTCTAGACACCGGGGAGCTGTTTTTT
NA,TRBJ2-1,TRBD2,TRBV6-1,CASSPTSGGTNEQFF,TGTGCCAGCAGTCCTACTAGCGGGGGCACCAATGAGCAGTTCTTC
NA,TRBJ2-5,NA,TRBV28,CASSPPQRQQETQYF,TGTGCCAGCAGCCCCCCTCAGCGACAGCAAGAGACCCAGTACTTC
NA,TRBJ2-3,NA,TRBV11-1,CASGGAMPGAQYF,TGTGCCAGCGGAGGTGCAATGCCAGGGGCGCAGTATTTT
NA,TRBJ1-2,NA,TRBV7-6,CASSLAEGRTVDGYTF,TGTGCCAGCAGCTTAGCGGAGGGCAGGACGGTAGACGGCTACACCTTC
NA,TRBJ1-1,NA,TRBV18,CASSPLRGGGGNTEAFF,TGTGCCAGCTCACCACTGAGAGGAGGGGGGGGTAACACTGAAGCTTTCTTT
NA,TRBJ2-1,TRBD2,TRBV11-2,CASSSNILAGPTEQFF,TGTGCCAGCAGCTCCAATATTCTAGCGGGGCCGACTGAGCAGTTCTTC
NA,TRBJ1-5,TRBD1,TRBV18,CASTEQGGLGNQPQHF,TGTGCCAGCACCGAACAGGGGGGATTAGGCAATCAGCCCCAGCATTTT